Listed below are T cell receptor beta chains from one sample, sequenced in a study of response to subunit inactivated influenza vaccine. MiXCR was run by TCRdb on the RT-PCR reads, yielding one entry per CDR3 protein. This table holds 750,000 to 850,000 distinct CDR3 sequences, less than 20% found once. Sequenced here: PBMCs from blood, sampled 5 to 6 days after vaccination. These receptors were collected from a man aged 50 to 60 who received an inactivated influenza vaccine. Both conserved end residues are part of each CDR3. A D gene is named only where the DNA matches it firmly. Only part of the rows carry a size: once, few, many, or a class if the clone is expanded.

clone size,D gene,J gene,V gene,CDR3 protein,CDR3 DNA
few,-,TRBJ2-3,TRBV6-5,CASSYSILPGPDTQYF,TGTGCCAGCAGTTACTCGATCCTGCCCGGCCCGGATACGCAGTATTTT
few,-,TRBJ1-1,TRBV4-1,CASSQDLGMGGNTEAFF,TGCGCCAGCAGCCAAGATCTGGGGATGGGGGGGAACACTGAAGCTTTCTTT
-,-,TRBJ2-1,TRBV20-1,CSAQTPSYNEQFF,TGCAGTGCACAGACACCTTCCTACAATGAGCAGTTCTTC
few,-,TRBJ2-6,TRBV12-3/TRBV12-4,CASSFRGLGANVLTF,TGTGCCAGCAGTTTCAGGGGCCTAGGGGCCAACGTCCTGACTTTC
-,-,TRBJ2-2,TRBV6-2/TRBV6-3,CASRQGANTGELFF,TGTGCCAGCAGGCAAGGAGCTAACACCGGGGAGCTGTTTTTT
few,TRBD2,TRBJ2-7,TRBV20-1,CSAHTTSGMVEQYF,TGCAGTGCCCATACGACTAGCGGGATGGTCGAGCAGTACTTC
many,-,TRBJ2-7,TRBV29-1,CSAKTDSYEQYF,TGCAGCGCCAAGACAGACTCCTACGAGCAGTACTTC
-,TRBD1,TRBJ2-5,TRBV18,CASSPEQGARQTQYF,TGTGCCAGCTCACCAGAACAGGGGGCTCGACAGACCCAGTACTTC
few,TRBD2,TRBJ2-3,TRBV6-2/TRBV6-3,CASSYWGLAGADTQYF,TGTGCCAGCAGTTACTGGGGACTAGCGGGAGCAGATACGCAGTATTTT
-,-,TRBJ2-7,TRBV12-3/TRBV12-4,CASSSGTNAPHEQYF,TGTGCCAGCAGTTCGGGGACGAATGCACCTCACGAGCAGTACTTC
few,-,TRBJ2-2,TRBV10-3,CAISVRGDGGELFF,TGTGCCATCAGTGTACGGGGAGATGGCGGGGAGCTGTTTTTT
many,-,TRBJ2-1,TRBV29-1,CSVLQGVSEQFF,TGCAGCGTTTTGCAGGGAGTTTCTGAGCAGTTCTTC
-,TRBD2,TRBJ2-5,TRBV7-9,CASSLGTSGRSQETQYF,TGTGCCAGCAGCCTCGGGACTAGCGGAAGAAGCCAAGAGACCCAGTACTTC
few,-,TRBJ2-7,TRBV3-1,CASSRETYEQYF,TGTGCCAGCAGCCGCGAAACCTACGAGCAGTACTTC
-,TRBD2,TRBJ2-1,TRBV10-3,CAIGSAGNSYNEQFF,TGTGCCATCGGATCAGCGGGGAATTCCTACAATGAGCAGTTCTTC
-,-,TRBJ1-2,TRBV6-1,CAGSEEGLVNYGYTF,TGTGCCGGCAGTGAGGAGGGACTTGTGAACTATGGCTACACCTTC
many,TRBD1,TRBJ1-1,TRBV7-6,CASSRGQTNTEAFF,TGTGCCAGCAGCCGGGGACAGACGAACACTGAAGCTTTCTTT
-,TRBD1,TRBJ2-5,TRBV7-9,CASSPSGTVTQETQYF,TGTGCCAGCAGCCCCTCCGGGACAGTGACACAAGAGACCCAGTACTTC
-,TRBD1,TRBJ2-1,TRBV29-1,CSVNHRDRGNEQFF,TGCAGCGTTAACCACCGGGACAGGGGCAATGAGCAGTTCTTC
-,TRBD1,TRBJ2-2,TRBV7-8,CASYGWGTGSTGELFF,TGTGCCAGCTATGGGTGGGGGACAGGGAGCACCGGGGAGCTGTTTTTT
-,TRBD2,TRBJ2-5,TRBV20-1,CSATPITSGQETQYF,TGCAGTGCTACCCCTATAACTAGCGGCCAAGAGACCCAGTACTTC
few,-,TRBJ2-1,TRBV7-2,CASSLFLGGRRDNEQFF,TGTGCCAGCAGCCTCTTTTTGGGGGGGCGAAGGGACAATGAGCAGTTCTTC
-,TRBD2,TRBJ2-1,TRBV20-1,CSARDLSAGGYNEQFF,TGCAGTGCTAGAGATCTCTCAGCGGGGGGGTACAATGAGCAGTTCTTC
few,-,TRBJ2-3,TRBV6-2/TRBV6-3,CASTDPTLGTQYF,TGTGCCAGCACTGACCCTACCTTGGGTACGCAGTATTTT
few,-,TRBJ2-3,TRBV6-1,CASSSAGLDTQYF,TGTGCCAGCTCATCTGCGGGTTTAGATACGCAGTATTTT
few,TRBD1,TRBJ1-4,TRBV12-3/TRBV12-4,CASSFWGQGGEKLFF,TGTGCCAGCAGCTTCTGGGGACAGGGTGGCGAAAAACTGTTTTTT
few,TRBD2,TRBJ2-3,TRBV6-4,CASSDQGGGTQYF,TGTGCCAGCAGTGACCAGGGCGGGGGGACGCAGTATTTT
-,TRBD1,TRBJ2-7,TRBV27,CASSVLGTAQTYEQYF,TGTGCCAGCAGTGTACTCGGGACAGCACAAACCTACGAGCAGTACTTC
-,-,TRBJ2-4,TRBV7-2,CASSLGPDPLRNIQYF,TGTGCCAGCAGCTTAGGACCGGACCCTCTGAGAAACATTCAGTACTTC
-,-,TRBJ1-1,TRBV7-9,CASSAQGREAFF,TGTGCCAGCAGCGCCCAGGGGCGTGAAGCTTTCTTT
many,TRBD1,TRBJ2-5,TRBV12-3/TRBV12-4,CASSLGQQKTQYF,TGTGCCAGCAGTTTGGGACAGCAAAAGACCCAGTACTTC
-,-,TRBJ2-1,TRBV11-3,CASSLRSGIDEQFF,TGTGCCAGCAGCTTAAGGTCAGGGATCGATGAGCAGTTCTTC
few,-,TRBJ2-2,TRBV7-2,CASSLKTRSTGELFF,TGTGCCAGCAGCCTTAAGACTAGATCGACCGGGGAGCTGTTTTTT
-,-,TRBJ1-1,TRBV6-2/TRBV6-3,CASSAEYTEAFF,TGTGCCAGCAGCGCCGAATACACTGAAGCTTTCTTT
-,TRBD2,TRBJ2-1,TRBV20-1,CSATYWGISGGEFF,TGCAGTGCTACCTATTGGGGTATAAGTGGGGGGGAGTTCTTC
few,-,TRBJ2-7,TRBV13,CASRRGFLAYEQYF,TGTGCCAGCAGGAGGGGATTTCTCGCCTACGAGCAGTACTTC
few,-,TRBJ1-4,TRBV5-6,CASSLRGINEKLFF,TGTGCCAGCAGCTTGAGGGGTATTAATGAAAAACTGTTTTTT
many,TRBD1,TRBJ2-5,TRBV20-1,CSARSTGGSETQYF,TGCAGTGCTAGGTCAACAGGGGGCTCTGAGACCCAGTACTTC
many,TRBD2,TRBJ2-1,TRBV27,CASSFGGGNEQFF,TGTGCCAGCAGTTTCGGGGGGGGGAATGAGCAGTTCTTC
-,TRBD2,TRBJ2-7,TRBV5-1,CASSTGLAPYEQYF,TGCGCCAGCAGCACGGGACTAGCTCCCTACGAGCAGTACTTC
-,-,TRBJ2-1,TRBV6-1,CASSEGNRGGEQFF,TGTGCCAGCAGCGAAGGGAACAGGGGGGGTGAGCAGTTCTTC
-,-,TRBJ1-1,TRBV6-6,CASRPTGSFEAFF,TGTGCCAGCAGACCTACAGGGTCTTTTGAAGCTTTCTTT
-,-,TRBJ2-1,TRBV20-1,CSARERREQFF,TGCAGTGCTAGAGAGCGGCGTGAGCAGTTCTTC
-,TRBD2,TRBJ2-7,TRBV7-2,CASSPVAGGNEQYF,TGTGCCAGCAGTCCGGTAGCGGGAGGCAACGAGCAGTACTTC
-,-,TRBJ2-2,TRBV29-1,CSGTRGSNTGELFF,TGCAGCGGTACCAGGGGATCGAACACCGGGGAGCTGTTTTTT
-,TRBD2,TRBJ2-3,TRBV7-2,CASSARAGASDTQYF,TGTGCCAGCAGCGCAAGGGCGGGAGCCTCAGATACGCAGTATTTT
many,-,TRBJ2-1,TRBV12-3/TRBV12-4,CASSLSRGEQFF,TGTGCCAGCAGTCTCAGTAGGGGTGAGCAGTTCTTC
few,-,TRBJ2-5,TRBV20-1,CSAPPGRETQYF,TGCAGTGCCCCGCCCGGACGGGAGACCCAGTACTTC
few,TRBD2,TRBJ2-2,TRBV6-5,CASSYSPAGEIGELFF,TGTGCCAGCAGTTACTCCCCAGCGGGAGAGATCGGGGAGCTGTTTTTT
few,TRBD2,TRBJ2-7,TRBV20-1,CSASGTSGRASSYEQYF,TGCAGTGCTAGTGGGACTAGCGGGAGGGCTAGCTCCTACGAGCAGTACTTC
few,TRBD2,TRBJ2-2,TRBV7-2,CASSLTSGVGGELFF,TGTGCCAGCAGCTTGACTAGCGGGGTCGGCGGGGAGCTGTTTTTT
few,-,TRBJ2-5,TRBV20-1,CSAKGSQETQYF,TGCAGTGCTAAAGGGAGTCAAGAGACCCAGTACTTC
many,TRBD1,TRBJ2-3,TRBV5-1,CASSYGTGSTDTQYF,TGCGCCAGCAGCTACGGGACAGGGAGCACAGATACGCAGTATTTT
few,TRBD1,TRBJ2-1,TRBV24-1,CATSAPRGQPPPYQGQFF,TGTGCCACCAGTGCCCCAAGGGGACAGCCGCCCCCGTATCAAGGGCAGTTCTTC
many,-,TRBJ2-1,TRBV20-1,CSASGSGEQFF,TGCAGTGCTAGCGGGTCCGGTGAGCAGTTCTTC
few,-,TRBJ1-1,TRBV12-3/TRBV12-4,CASSSSGLPEAFF,TGTGCCAGCAGTTCCTCGGGACTCCCTGAAGCTTTCTTT
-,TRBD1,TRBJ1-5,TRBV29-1,CSVSGGAGNQPQHF,TGCAGCGTATCAGGGGGGGCGGGCAATCAGCCCCAGCATTTT